The 10 T cell receptor beta chains below come from one sample, sequenced in a study of T cell changes during pregnancy in multiple sclerosis (dated by TCRdb to about 2019). Receptors were amplified or captured by the immunoSEQ multiplex PCR assay. In its TCRdb copy, this immuneACCESS table keeps in-frame sequences only and misses some clones. Where compared with another copy, unresolved V genes explain less than half of these, and the others have no known cause. The sample yields 90,000 to 120,000 clones; around 90% were counted once. Less than 0.85% of the sample goes to the ten largest clones. Sequencing used peripheral blood, obtained in the third trimester of pregnancy. These TCRs come from a female donor in good health, enrolled as a control in a pregnancy study.

V usage is TRBV30 and J usage is TRBJ1-2; TRBD1 aligns across 7 bases. CDR1 GTSNPN and CDR2 SVGIG come from the germline V gene (reference sequence). The CDR3 sequence is 14 residues long. V dropped 3 bases and J dropped 7; count of bases not matched to a gene: 11. The chain's CDR3 is CAWREGGSRGGYTF. The DNA for the CDR3 is TGTGCCTGGAGGGAAGGGGGCTCTCGGGGTGGCTACACCTTC.

This chain connects TRBV7-8 to TRBJ1-2; 8 positions agree with TRBD1. J was trimmed by 5 bases and V by 4 bases; bases with no gene match: 6. Per the germline V gene, CDR1 is SGHVS and CDR2 is FQNEAQ. CDR3 length equals 14 residues. CDR3 in amino acids: CASSSRTGWYGYTF. The CDR3 DNA reads as TGTGCCAGCAGCTCAAGGACAGGGTGGTATGGCTACACCTTC.

The chain couples TRBV18 to TRBJ1-5, with D uncertain. This CDR3 spans 15 amino acids. Per the germline V gene, CDR1 is KGHSH and CDR2 is LQKENI. V lost 2 bases and J 3 bases, leaving 11 bases between the germline ends. In DNA, the CDR3 is TGTGCCAGCTCACCAGGCATCTTCGACAATCAGCCCCAGCATTTT. Translation: CASSPGIFDNQPQHF.

Turning to this clone: A junction boundary mismatches the germline segment, possibly from a read error. The chain recombines TRBV2 with TRBJ2-7; D perhaps matches TRBD2 (6 bases). This CDR3 is 12 amino acids long. The V gene's germline CDR1 is SNHLY and CDR2 FYNNEI. The CDR3 here is CTSSEGGYEQYF. DNA of the CDR3: TGTACCAGCAGTGAAGGAGGGTACGAGCAGTACTTC.

The rearrangement links TRBV7-9 to TRBJ1-1, with unresolved D. CDR3 length: 13 amino acids. Germline V lookup: CDR1 SEHNR, CDR2 FQNEAQ (reference sequence). V was shortened by 6 bases and J by 1 base, with 9 bases between the two germline ends. CDR3 amino acids: CASRLPQNTEAFF. The CDR3 DNA follows: TGTGCCAGCAGACTACCCCAGAACACTGAAGCTTTCTTT.

The chain employs TRBV9 and TRBJ1-1; 7 bases are a match to TRBD1. V trimming: 5 bases; J trimming: 0 bases; junction bases outside the gene matches: 7. Looked up from germline, CDR1 is SGDLS and CDR2 is YYNGEE. The CDR3 extends over 15 amino acids. CDR3 sequence: CASSLGGTVNTEAFF. CDR3 DNA sequence: TGTGCCAGCAGTCTCGGAGGGACAGTGAACACTGAAGCTTTCTTT. Filled out from reference TRBV9 and TRBJ1-1, the complete variable domain reads DSGVTQTPKHLITATGQRVTLRCSPRSGDLSVYWYQQSLDQGLQFLIQYYNGEERAKGNILERFSAQQFPDLHSELNLSSLELGDSALYFCASSLGGTVNTEAFFGQGTRLTVV.

The CDR3 loop is CASSLRVGTSGYEQYF. The CDR3 DNA follows: TGTGCCAGCAGTTTAAGGGTCGGGACTAGCGGATACGAGCAGTACTTC. The chain joins TRBV27 to TRBJ2-7; TRBD2 agrees at 11 bases. The CDR3 is 16 residues long. V lost 2 bases to trimming and J lost 4 bases; unmatched junction nucleotides: 7. Germline lookup yields CDR1 MNHEY and CDR2 SMNVEV (reference sequence).

This sequence joins TRBV9 and TRBJ2-2, with TRBD2 matching over 7 bases. The CDR3 is made up of 15 amino acids. V shed 4 bases and J 6 bases; nucleotides not matched to a gene: 9. Germline lookup yields CDR1 SGDLS and CDR2 YYNGEE. This chain's CDR3 is CASSSRTSIAGELFF. DNA of the CDR3: TGTGCCAGCAGCTCACGGACTAGTATCGCCGGGGAGCTGTTTTTT.

This clone was observed once. The chain recombines TRBV4-3 with TRBJ1-5, with D possibly being TRBD1 (5 bases). This CDR3 contains 15 residues. The germline V and J ends were trimmed by 0 bases and 6 bases, with 12 bases remaining between them. The germline V gene has CDR1 LGHNA and CDR2 YSLEER. CDR3 residues: CASSQDGGVGQPQHF. CDR3 nucleotides: TGCGCCAGCAGCCAAGATGGGGGGGTTGGTCAGCCCCAGCATTTT.

The rearrangement links TRBV19 to TRBJ1-6, with D hard to call. The CDR3 is 16 amino acids. Germline V gene sequence: CDR1 LNHDA, CDR2 SQIVND (reference sequence). V gave up 4 bases and J gave up 6 bases, with 16 bases separating them. The CDR3 DNA follows: TGTGCCAGTAGTACGGACGGCGGGATTACTAATTCACCCCTCCACTTT. Translation: CASSTDGGITNSPLHF.